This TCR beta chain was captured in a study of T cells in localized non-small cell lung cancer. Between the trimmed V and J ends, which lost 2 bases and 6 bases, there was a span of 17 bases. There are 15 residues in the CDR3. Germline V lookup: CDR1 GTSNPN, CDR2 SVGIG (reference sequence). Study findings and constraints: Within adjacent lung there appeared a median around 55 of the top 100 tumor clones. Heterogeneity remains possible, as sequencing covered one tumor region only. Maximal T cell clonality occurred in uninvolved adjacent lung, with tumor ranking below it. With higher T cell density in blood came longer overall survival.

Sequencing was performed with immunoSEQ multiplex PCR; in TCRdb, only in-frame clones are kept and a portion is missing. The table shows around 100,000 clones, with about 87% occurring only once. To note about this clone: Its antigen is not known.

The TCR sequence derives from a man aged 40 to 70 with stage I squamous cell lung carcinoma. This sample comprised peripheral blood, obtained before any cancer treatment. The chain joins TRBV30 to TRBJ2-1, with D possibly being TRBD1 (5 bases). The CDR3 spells CAWSMGRSASNEQFF. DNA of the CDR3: TGTGCCTGGAGTATGGGGCGTTCAGCTAGCAATGAGCAGTTCTTC.